These 21 T cell receptor beta chains share one sample of origin, sequenced in a study of T cells in Graves' hyperthyroidism and ophthalmopathy. Amplified regions were TCR beta CDR3 sequences from RNA transcripts. The HTBI primer set drove a first-round RT-PCR of the TCR CDR3. TCRdb used MiXCR to reprocess the multiplex PCR reads, holding one entry per CDR3 protein. The table records hundreds of thousands of distinct CDR3 sequences, roughly 13% of them present only once. The sample comprised blood. The receptor set was obtained from a middle-aged man with Graves' ophthalmopathy.

Many counts were recorded for this clonotype. V usage is TRBV7-9 and J usage is TRBJ1-1; D call uncertain. The CDR3 runs 15 residues. Germline loops: CDR1 SEHNR, CDR2 FQNEAQ (reference sequence). V lost 6 bases to trimming and J lost 1 base, with 15 bases between them. The DNA for the CDR3 is TGTGCCAGCAGTCATACCCGCTTGCGGAACACTGAAGCTTTCTTT. It is translated as CASSHTRLRNTEAFF.

This clonotype was counted many times. The V gene is TRBV29-1, the J gene TRBJ2-1; no clear D gene. The germline gives CDR1 SQVTM, CDR2 ANQGSEA. Trimming pared 3 bases from V and 5 bases from J, leaving 11 bases between. CDR3 size: 13 residues. This chain's CDR3 is CSVETGRNNEQFF. CDR3 nucleotide sequence: TGCAGCGTTGAGACTGGGCGGAACAATGAGCAGTTCTTC.

This clonotype was seen repeatedly, ten times or more. The chain is built from TRBV2 and TRBJ1-1; D unresolved. This CDR3 region has 14 residues. Germline V gene lookup returns CDR1 SNHLY and CDR2 FYNNEI. V shed 4 bases and J shed 1 base, with 10 bases lying between them. CDR3 nucleotides: TGTGCCAGCAGTGTCGGGCAAGGGAACACTGAAGCTTTCTTT. The encoded protein is CASSVGQGNTEAFF.

This clonotype was detected many times. The chain recombines TRBV10-3 with TRBJ2-6; 9 bases match TRBD1. V shed 2 bases, J shed 2 bases, and the junction held 1 base outside the gene matches. This CDR3 has 16 residues. Germline V gene sequence: CDR1 ENHRY, CDR2 SYGVKD. CDR3 loop: CAISETGGAGANVLTF. CDR3 in DNA: TGTGCCATCAGTGAGACAGGGGGCGCTGGGGCCAACGTCCTGACTTTC.

This rearrangement joins TRBV20-1 to TRBJ2-3; maybe TRBD2 (6 bases). Trimming took 3 bases from V and 0 from J, leaving 10 bases between them. CDR3 size: 14 residues. Germline lookup yields CDR1 DFQATT and CDR2 SNEGSKA (reference sequence). CDR3 sequence: CSASLGGSTDTQYF. In nucleotides, the CDR3 is TGCAGTGCTAGCCTCGGGGGAAGCACAGATACGCAGTATTTT.

This clonotype showed up many times. The rearrangement uses TRBV2 and TRBJ2-3, with 9 bases fitting TRBD2. V was clipped by 5 bases and J by 4 bases; unmatched bases: 7. Germline V CDR1 and CDR2: SNHLY, FYNNEI. This CDR3 has 15 residues. CDR3 in DNA: TGTGCCAGCAGTCCTCTAGCGGGAAATGCAGATACGCAGTATTTT. Protein sequence: CASSPLAGNADTQYF.

The genes are TRBV7-9 and TRBJ2-1; TRBD1 matches at 7 bases. CDR3 length equals 14 residues. Germline CDR1 SEHNR, CDR2 FQNEAQ (reference sequence). V lost 6 bases to trimming and J lost 10 bases; unmatched junction nucleotides: 12. For the CDR3, the DNA is TGTGCCAGCAGTTCAGAAGGGGGCATGTGGGAGCAGTTCTTC. Encoded protein: CASSSEGGMWEQFF.

This rearrangement joins TRBV19 to TRBJ1-5; the match to TRBD1 covers 7 bases. The length of the CDR3 is 15 residues. V was clipped by 5 bases and J by 6 bases; unmatched bases: 10. Germline V lookup: CDR1 LNHDA, CDR2 SQIVND (reference sequence). In nucleotides, the CDR3 is TGTGCCAGTAGTTTCACAGGGGCGCGAAGTCAGCCCCAGCATTTT. It yields the protein CASSFTGARSQPQHF.

There are many counts of this clonotype. V usage is TRBV11-2 and J usage is TRBJ1-1, with 8 positions matching TRBD1. CDR1 is SGHAT, CDR2 FQNNGV, per germline. The CDR3 spans 15 residues. V lost 5 bases to trimming and J lost 5 bases; unmatched junction nucleotides: 10. CDR3 bases: TGTGCCAGCAGCCCACCGGACAGGGAGGGGACTGAAGCTTTCTTT. Translation: CASSPPDREGTEAFF.

This clonotype was seen once. The rearrangement links TRBV7-8 to TRBJ2-7; D ambiguous. With 2 bases removed from V and 3 bases from J, the gap between germline ends came to 23 bases. Germline CDR1 is SGHVS and CDR2 is FQNEAQ. The CDR3 runs to 18 residues. Here the CDR3 reads CASSLPHSTKQENYEQYF. CDR3 sequence (DNA): TGTGCCAGCAGCTTACCTCACTCCACAAAGCAGGAAAACTACGAGCAGTACTTC.

Worth noting for this clonotype: Just one base apart from a much larger clone, this may be a read error. The chain combines TRBV2 with TRBJ2-5; 9 bases agree with TRBD1. The CDR3 sequence is 13 residues long. The V segment lost 6 bases and the J segment 10 bases; nucleotides outside the gene matches: 9. Germline values: CDR1 SNHLY, CDR2 FYNNEI. CDR3 residues: CASRGQGYNDQYF. DNA for the CDR3: TGTGCCAGCAGGGGACAGGGCTACAATGACCAGTACTTC.

The chain carries TRBV13 and TRBJ2-1, with D possibly being TRBD2 (5 bases). The CDR3 is 12 amino acids. Germline V CDR1 and CDR2: PRHDT, FYEKMQ (reference sequence). The V end lost 5 bases, the J end lost 7 bases, and 9 bases lay between the germline ends. The CDR3 here is CASSRLRNEQFF. The CDR3 bases are TGTGCCAGCAGCCGACTAAGAAATGAGCAGTTCTTC.

The V call is TRBV10-3, the J call TRBJ2-1, with D tentatively TRBD2 (5 bases). V lost 2 bases, J lost 3 bases, and 14 bases lay in between. In germline, CDR1 is ENHRY, CDR2 SYGVKD. The CDR3 covers 16 residues. CDR3 loop: CAISERTPNLYNEQFF. The CDR3 DNA reads as TGTGCCATCAGTGAGAGGACTCCCAATCTCTACAATGAGCAGTTCTTC.

V usage is TRBV12-5 and J usage is TRBJ1-1; no firm D call. V dropped 4 bases and J dropped 4 bases, with 7 bases sitting between them. Germline-derived CDR1 and CDR2 are LGHNT and FRNRAP. The length of the CDR3 is 12 residues. CDR3 in DNA: TGTGCTAGTGGTTCCTCGAGCACTGAAGCTTTCTTT. Its translation is CASGSSSTEAFF.

This clonotype was detected only a few times. The rearrangement joins TRBV6-2 or TRBV6-3 to TRBJ1-6, with D uncertain. This CDR3 is 14 amino acids long. Germline-derived CDR1 and CDR2 are MNHEY and SVGEGT. The V gene lost 7 bases and the J gene lost 3 bases, with 10 bases spanning the gap. The CDR3 region has the DNA TGTGCCAGCATGCCCGGAGACTATAATTCACCCCTCCACTTT. The encoded protein is CASMPGDYNSPLHF.

This clonotype was seen at least ten times. This chain connects TRBV2 to TRBJ1-6; 7 bases match TRBD1. V was clipped by 1 base and J by 9 bases; unmatched bases: 6. The CDR3 consists of 15 residues. Per germline, CDR1 SNHLY and CDR2 FYNNEI. This chain's CDR3 is CASSEGRAGGSPLHF. As DNA, the CDR3 is TGTGCCAGCAGTGAAGGGCGGGCAGGGGGTTCACCCCTCCACTTT.

J is TRBJ2-6 and V is TRBV20-1; D remains unclear. V gave up 0 bases and J gave up 0 bases, with 9 bases separating them. The CDR3 sequence is 16 residues long. The germline CDR1 and CDR2 sequences are DFQATT and SNEGSKA (reference sequence). The CDR3 DNA reads as TGCAGTGCTAGAGATCTACGGAACTCTGGGGCCAACGTCCTGACTTTC. Amino acids: CSARDLRNSGANVLTF.

The V and J genes are TRBV6-1 and TRBJ1-2; the D is unclear. The CDR3 length is 13 residues. V shed 0 bases and J shed 6 bases, with 8 bases lying between them. Germline V lookup: CDR1 MNHNS, CDR2 SASEGT. In DNA form, the CDR3 reads TGTGCCAGCAGTGAAGCAGGAGTAGATGGCTACACCTTC. It translates to CASSEAGVDGYTF.

This clonotype was counted between two and nine times. V gene TRBV9 combines with J gene TRBJ2-2; TRBD2 aligns across 12 bases. Germline V gives CDR1 SGDLS, CDR2 YYNGEE. The CDR3 length is 16 residues. The V segment lost 4 bases and the J segment 3 bases; nucleotides outside the gene matches: 4. The CDR3 loop is CASSTRLAGDTGELFF. CDR3 nucleotide sequence: TGTGCCAGCAGCACTCGACTAGCGGGAGACACCGGGGAGCTGTTTTTT.

The table lists this clonotype with many counts. The chain has TRBV29-1 and TRBJ2-5; the D gene is possibly TRBD1 (6 bases). The germline V gene has CDR1 SQVTM and CDR2 ANQGSEA. V lost 4 bases and J lost 1, with 7 bases in between. The CDR3 runs 12 residues. CDR3 protein: CSVGTVQETQYF. In DNA form, the CDR3 reads TGCAGCGTTGGGACAGTCCAAGAGACCCAGTACTTC.

The sample holds many counts of this clonotype. The chain combines TRBV10-3 with TRBJ2-5; TRBD2 matches 7 bases. Germline CDR1 is ENHRY and CDR2 is SYGVKD. The CDR3 sequence is 13 residues long. The ends lost 8 bases at V and 5 bases at J; junction bases unmatched: 8. CDR3 nucleotides: TGTGCCATCTCGAGCGGGACGGGTGAGACCCAGTACTTC. It translates to CAISSGTGETQYF.